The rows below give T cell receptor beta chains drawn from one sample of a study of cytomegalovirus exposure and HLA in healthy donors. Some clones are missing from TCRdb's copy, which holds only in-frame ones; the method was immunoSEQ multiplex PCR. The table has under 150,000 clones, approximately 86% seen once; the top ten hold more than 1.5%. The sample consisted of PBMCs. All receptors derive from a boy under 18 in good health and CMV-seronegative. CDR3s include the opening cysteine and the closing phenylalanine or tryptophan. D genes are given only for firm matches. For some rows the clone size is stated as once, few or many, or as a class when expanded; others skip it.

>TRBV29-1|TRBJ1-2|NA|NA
CSVDLPPQLGYTF
TGCAGCGTTGACCTGCCGCCGCAGTTGGGCTACACCTTC
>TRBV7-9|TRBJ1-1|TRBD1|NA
CASSLVRQGGTEAFF
TGTGCCAGCAGCTTAGTGCGACAGGGGGGCACTGAAGCTTTCTTT
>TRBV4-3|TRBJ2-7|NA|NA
CASSQDGSESFSYEQYF
TGCGCCAGCAGCCAAGATGGTAGCGAGAGCTTCTCCTACGAGCAGTACTTC
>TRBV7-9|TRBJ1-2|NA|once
CASSLTTGTRSGYTF
TGTGCCAGCAGCCTTACAACAGGGACCCGGTCGGGCTACACCTTC
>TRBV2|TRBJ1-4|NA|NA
CASSEGQGYEKLFF
TGTGCCAGCAGTGAAGGGCAGGGATACGAAAAACTGTTTTTT
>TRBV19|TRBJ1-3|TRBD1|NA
CASIPQGVGNTIYF
TGTGCCAGTATCCCGCAGGGGGTAGGGAACACCATATATTTT
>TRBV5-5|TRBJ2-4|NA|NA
CASRPSGAAKNIQYF
TGTGCCAGCAGACCTAGTGGGGCAGCCAAAAACATTCAGTACTTC
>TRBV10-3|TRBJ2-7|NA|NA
CAIANLNSYEQYF
TGTGCCATAGCGAACTTGAACTCCTACGAGCAGTACTTC
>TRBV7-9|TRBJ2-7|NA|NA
CSSSFLTGKFAYEQYF
TGTTCCAGCAGCTTTCTGACAGGAAAGTTCGCCTACGAGCAGTACTTC
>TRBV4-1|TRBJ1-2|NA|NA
CASSQDRGNYGYTF
TGCGCCAGCAGCCAAGATCGGGGAAACTATGGCTACACCTTC
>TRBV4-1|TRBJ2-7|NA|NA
CASSQVGAGEQYF
TGCGCCAGCAGCCAAGTGGGGGCCGGCGAGCAGTACTTC
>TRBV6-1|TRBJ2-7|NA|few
CASSGPVEQYF
TGTGCCAGCAGTGGTCCTGTCGAGCAGTACTTC
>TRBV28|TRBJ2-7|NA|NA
CASSLLFGQRAYEQYF
TGTGCCAGCAGTTTATTATTCGGGCAGAGGGCCTACGAGCAGTACTTC
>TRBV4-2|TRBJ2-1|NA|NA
CASSQALGGGSYNEQFF
TGTGCCAGCAGCCAAGCTTTGGGGGGGGGCTCATACAATGAGCAGTTCTTC
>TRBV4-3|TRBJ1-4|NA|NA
CASSGGFATNEKLFF
TGCGCCAGCAGCGGGGGGTTTGCAACTAATGAAAAACTGTTTTTT
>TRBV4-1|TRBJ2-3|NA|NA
CASSQIQGPTDTQYF
TGCGCCAGCAGCCAAATCCAGGGGCCCACAGATACGCAGTATTTT
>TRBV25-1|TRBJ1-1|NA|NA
CASKQGVNTEAFF
TGTGCCAGCAAACAAGGAGTTAACACTGAAGCTTTCTTT
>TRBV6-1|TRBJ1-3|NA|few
CATGERGNTIYF
TGTGCCACCGGAGAGAGGGGGAACACCATATATTTT